The 17 T cell receptor beta chains in this list originate from one sample, sequenced in a study of cytomegalovirus exposure and HLA in healthy donors. A multiplex PCR was run with 60 Vbeta primers and 13 Jbeta primers. Some clones are missing from TCRdb's copy, which holds only in-frame ones; the method was immunoSEQ multiplex PCR. This table holds 90,000 to 120,000 clones, approximately 79% found once. The sequenced sample consisted of PBMCs. The receptors stem from a man between 18 and 29 years old in good health and CMV-seronegative.

This sequence joins TRBV7-3 and TRBJ1-6; D ambiguous. The CDR3 sequence is 12 residues long. With 8 bases removed from V and 6 bases from J, the gap between germline ends came to 8 bases. Germline lookup yields CDR1 SGHTA and CDR2 FQGTGA. DNA for the CDR3: TGTGCCAGCGGACTCGCTAATTCACCCCTCCACTTT. As protein: CASGLANSPLHF.

V usage is TRBV7-8 and J usage is TRBJ2-1, with TRBD2 matching over 9 bases. The V gene's germline CDR1 is SGHVS and CDR2 FQNEAQ. V was pared by 2 bases and J by 7 bases, with 6 bases of the junction left unmatched. The CDR3 runs 15 residues. The CDR3 DNA reads TGTGCCAGCAGCTTACTAGCGGGGAACGGGAATGAGCAGTTCTTC. Its translation is CASSLLAGNGNEQFF. Variable domain in full (rest from reference TRBV7-8 and TRBJ2-1): GAGVSQSPRYKVAKRGQDVALRCDPISGHVSLFWYQQALGQGPEFLTYFQNEAQLDKSGLPSDRFFAERPEGSVSTLKIQRTQQEDSAVYLCASSLLAGNGNEQFFGPGTRLTVL.

The chain links TRBV14 to TRBJ1-6; no clear D gene. Germline CDR1 reads SGHDN; CDR2 reads FVKESK. V was trimmed by 0 bases and J by 7 bases, leaving 10 bases between them. The CDR3 sequence is 15 residues long. The CDR3 reads CASSQERPPNSPLHF. As DNA, the CDR3 is TGTGCCAGCAGCCAAGAGCGCCCTCCGAATTCACCCCTCCACTTT.

V usage is TRBV9 and J usage is TRBJ1-2, with a tentative D call TRBD1 (5 bases). The CDR3 sequence is 14 residues long. Germline assignment: CDR1 SGDLS and CDR2 YYNGEE. The V end lost 0 bases, the J end lost 8 bases, and 14 bases lay between the germline ends. The chain's CDR3 is CASSVAPAGLGYTF. In DNA form, the CDR3 reads TGTGCCAGCAGCGTAGCACCCGCGGGGCTCGGCTACACCTTC.

The chain uses TRBV10-3 and TRBJ2-1; D ambiguous. Per the germline V gene, CDR1 is ENHRY and CDR2 is SYGVKD. The CDR3 is 13 residues long. Trimming took 6 bases from V and 8 from J, leaving 14 bases between them. The CDR3 bases are TGTGCCATCAGGGGCCTTGCAGTCGATGAGCAGTTCTTC. It codes for CAIRGLAVDEQFF.

The chain is built from TRBV9 and TRBJ2-7; D is perhaps TRBD2 (7 bases). The CDR3 consists of 15 residues. V gave up 0 bases and J gave up 4 bases, with 14 bases separating them. Germline assignment: CDR1 SGDLS and CDR2 YYNGEE. The CDR3 here is CASSVAGGTGYEQYF. In DNA form, the CDR3 reads TGTGCCAGCAGCGTAGCGGGGGGCACGGGTTACGAGCAGTACTTC.

In this sample, this clone turned up many times. This same CDR3 is encoded by further DNA sequences in the sample. This chain connects TRBV4-3 to TRBJ1-1; D is undetermined. V was trimmed by 2 bases and J by 1 base, leaving 5 bases between them. The CDR3 runs 13 residues. Per germline, CDR1 LGHNA and CDR2 YSLEER. The CDR3 loop reads CASSQTGNTEAFF. DNA for the CDR3: TGCGCCAGCAGCCAAACGGGGAACACTGAAGCTTTCTTT.

This chain connects TRBV6-4 to TRBJ2-1, with D hard to call. V lost 0 bases, J lost 4 bases, and 13 bases lay in between. The germline CDR1 and CDR2 sequences are MRHNA and SNTAGT. The CDR3 totals 16 residues. The CDR3 here is CASSDSIRKTYNEQFF. CDR3 sequence (DNA): TGTGCCAGCAGTGACTCGATAAGGAAGACTTACAATGAGCAGTTCTTC.

The rearrangement uses TRBV4-3 and TRBJ2-5, with 9 bases fitting TRBD2. With the DNA end fitting TRBJ2-7 better, the J assignment may be wrong. Germline V gene sequence: CDR1 LGHNA, CDR2 YSLEER. The CDR3 runs to 15 residues. The CDR3 protein is CASSQDSGGHYEQYF. Written as DNA, the CDR3 is TGCGCCAGCAGCCAAGACAGCGGGGGGCACTACGAGCAGTACTTC.

The chain joins TRBV5-1 to TRBJ2-3, with a possible D match to TRBD1 (6 bases). The length of the CDR3 is 17 residues. V dropped 4 bases and J dropped 1 base, with 19 bases sitting between them. Looked up from germline, CDR1 is SGHRS and CDR2 is YFSETQ. In nucleotides, the CDR3 is TGCGCCAGCAGCCAGGGGCCGGGACAAGGTGGCACAGATACGCAGTATTTT. Protein product: CASSQGPGQGGTDTQYF.

The chain uses TRBV5-1 and TRBJ1-4, with a tentative D call TRBD1 (6 bases). V gave up 0 bases and J gave up 6 bases, with 12 bases separating them. This CDR3 has 15 residues. Germline-derived CDR1 and CDR2 are SGHRS and YFSETQ. In DNA, the CDR3 is TGCGCCAGCAGCTTGGGTGCAGGGGTAGATGAAAAACTGTTTTTT. Its protein product is CASSLGAGVDEKLFF.

V usage is TRBV19 and J usage is TRBJ2-1, with D possibly being TRBD1 (5 bases). V was shortened by 7 bases and J by 5 bases, with 18 bases between the two germline ends. This CDR3 is built from 15 residues. CDR1 and CDR2 from the germline V gene are LNHDA and SQIVND (reference sequence). CDR3 sequence reads: CASIRIRQYDNEQFF. In DNA form, the CDR3 reads TGTGCCAGTATTCGGATACGACAGTATGACAATGAGCAGTTCTTC.

Note on this clone: The junction and the germline gene differ at one end; a read error may be behind it. The J gene is TRBJ2-7, the V gene TRBV28, with 7 bases lining up with TRBD2. Germline-derived CDR1 and CDR2 are MDHEN and SYDVKM. This CDR3 is built from 15 residues. CDR3 protein: CASSSPIAGPYVQYF. CDR3 in DNA: TGTGCCAGCAGTTCCCCAATAGCGGGCCCCTACGTGCAGTACTTC.

This chain connects TRBV27 to TRBJ2-7, with D unresolved. This CDR3 is built from 13 residues. Looked up from germline, CDR1 is MNHEY and CDR2 is SMNVEV (reference sequence). Deletions cut 6 bases from V and 0 bases from J, with 9 bases between. CDR3: CASSIDNSYEQYF. In DNA form, the CDR3 reads TGTGCCAGCAGCATCGACAACTCCTACGAGCAGTACTTC.

The rearrangement joins TRBV28 to TRBJ2-1; no clear D gene. The CDR3 sequence is 12 residues long. With 7 bases removed from V and 5 bases from J, the gap between germline ends came to 9 bases. CDR1 is MDHEN and CDR2 is SYDVKM in the germline V gene. The DNA for the CDR3 is TGTGCCAGCATAGGCACAGACAATGAGCAGTTCTTC. It specifies CASIGTDNEQFF.

The chain joins TRBV7-9 to TRBJ1-3; TRBD1 is a possible D gene (5 bases). The germline V gene has CDR1 SEHNR and CDR2 FQNEAQ (reference sequence). The CDR3 length is 16 residues. V was trimmed by 2 bases and J by 0 bases, leaving 11 bases between them. For the CDR3, the DNA is TGTGCCAGCAGCTTATCAGGGCTCGGCTCTGGAAACACCATATATTTT. Protein: CASSLSGLGSGNTIYF.

The chain uses TRBV7-2 and TRBJ1-4; unclear D gene. V gave up 5 bases and J gave up 4 bases, with 5 bases separating them. The CDR3 is made up of 12 amino acids. CDR1 is SGHTA and CDR2 is FQGNSA in the germline V gene. The CDR3 DNA reads TGTGCCAGCAGCCCGGGTAATGAAAAACTGTTTTTT. Protein sequence: CASSPGNEKLFF.